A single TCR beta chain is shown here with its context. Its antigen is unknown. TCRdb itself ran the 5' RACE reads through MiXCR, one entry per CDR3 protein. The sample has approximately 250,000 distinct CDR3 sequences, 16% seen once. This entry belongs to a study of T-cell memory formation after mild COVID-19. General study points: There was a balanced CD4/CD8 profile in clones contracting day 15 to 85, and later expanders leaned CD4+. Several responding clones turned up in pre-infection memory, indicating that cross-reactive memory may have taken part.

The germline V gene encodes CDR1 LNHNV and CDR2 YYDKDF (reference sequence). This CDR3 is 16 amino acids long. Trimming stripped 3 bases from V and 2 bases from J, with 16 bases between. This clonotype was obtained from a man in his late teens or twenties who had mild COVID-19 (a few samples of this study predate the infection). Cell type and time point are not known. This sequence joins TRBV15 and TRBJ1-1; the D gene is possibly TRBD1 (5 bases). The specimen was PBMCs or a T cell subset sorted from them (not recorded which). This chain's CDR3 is CATSSGQGLENTEAFF. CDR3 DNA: TGTGCCACCAGCAGCGGGCAGGGTCTCGAAAACACTGAAGCTTTCTTT.